The 21 T cell receptor beta chains in this list originate from one sample, sequenced in a study of vaccination and CD4 T cells after COVID-19. Stated treatment: roughly ten-day PBMC culture with coronavirus spike peptide pools or control peptides (ViraFEST assay). Before the COVID-19 pandemic (2011-2018), CD4+ T cells were obtained from the unexposed donor. Cultured CD4+ T-cell DNA underwent Oncomine TCR Beta short-read sequencing. TCRdb reanalysed the PCR reads using MiXCR and keeps one entry per CDR3 protein. The table lists over 5,000 distinct CDR3 sequences, about 64% of them singletons. Their cognate antigens are unknown. Material for sequencing was CD4+ T cells from blood, cultured in vitro. The origin of the receptors is a human donor in good health.

This chain links TRBV6-1 with TRBJ1-2; the match to TRBD1 covers 7 bases. V dropped 7 bases and J dropped 2; count of bases not matched to a gene: 16. The CDR3 length is 17 residues. Germline CDR1 MNHNS, CDR2 SASEGT. The CDR3 sequence: CASTHPRDRATNYGYTF. For the CDR3, the DNA is TGTGCCAGCACACACCCCCGGGACAGAGCTACCAACTATGGCTACACCTTC.

The V call is TRBV10-2, the J call TRBJ2-6; 7 bases align to TRBD1. In germline, CDR1 is WSHSY, CDR2 SAAADI. J lost 0 bases, V lost 10 bases, and 6 bases had no gene match. The CDR3 covers 15 residues. In DNA form, the CDR3 reads TGCGCCACAACGGGACAGCTCTCTGGGGCCAACGTCCTGACTTTC. This sequence encodes CATTGQLSGANVLTF.

The gene calls are TRBV6-2 or TRBV6-3 and TRBJ1-2; 11 bases map to TRBD1. Trimming at V came to 6 bases and at J to 2 bases, leaving 2 bases not matched to a gene. In germline, CDR1 is MNHEY, CDR2 SVGEGT. The CDR3 is made up of 14 amino acids. CDR3 sequence: CASRRTGGNYGYTF. The CDR3 DNA is TGTGCCAGCAGGAGGACAGGGGGCAACTATGGCTACACCTTC.

The rearrangement joins TRBV6-2 or TRBV6-3 to TRBJ1-2; unclear D gene. Deletions cut 2 bases from V and 3 bases from J, with 13 bases between. Germline CDR1 and CDR2: MNHEY and SVGEGT. This CDR3 contains 15 residues. The CDR3 sequence: CASSYRSEGYYGYTF. The CDR3 DNA reads as TGTGCCAGCAGTTACCGCTCGGAGGGCTACTATGGCTACACCTTC.

This clonotype has more than one count but fewer than ten. As DNA, the CDR3 is TGTGCCAGCAGCTTTAGTGCCGGGGAGGAATATGAGCAGTTCTTC. Residues: CASSFSAGEEYEQFF. The chain joins TRBV7-2 to TRBJ2-1, with TRBD2 as a possible D gene (6 bases). The CDR3 spans 15 residues. Germline V lookup: CDR1 SGHTA, CDR2 FQGNSA. Trimming removed 3 bases at V and 8 bases at J, with 17 bases between.

The sample holds a few counts of this clonotype. The chain recombines TRBV6-1 with TRBJ1-6; unclear D gene. Germline V gene lookup returns CDR1 MNHNS and CDR2 SASEGT. Deletions cut 1 base from V and 4 bases from J, with 5 bases between. This CDR3 comprises 14 residues. CDR3 DNA: TGTGCCAGCAGTGAAGGATTTTATAATTCACCCCTCCACTTT. Translation: CASSEGFYNSPLHF.

Only a few counts were recorded for this clonotype. This chain joins TRBV6-5 and TRBJ1-2, with a possible D match to TRBD1 (5 bases). The CDR3 contains 17 residues. Germline CDR1 is MNHEY and CDR2 is SVGAGI. Trimming took 0 bases from V and 1 from J, leaving 15 bases between them. The CDR3 DNA sequence: TGTGCCAGCAGTTACTCAGGGGTCCAAGCGTTTAACTATGGCTACACCTTC. Amino acid sequence: CASSYSGVQAFNYGYTF.

This chain connects TRBV11-2 to TRBJ2-5; 8 bases map to TRBD2. From germline, CDR1 is SGHAT and CDR2 FQNNGV. Trimming cost V 5 bases and J 6 bases; bases outside gene matches: 14. The CDR3 has 16 residues. CDR3 sequence reads: CASSHIRGGPVKTQYF. The DNA of the CDR3 is TGTGCCAGCAGCCACATTCGGGGGGGGCCGGTAAAGACCCAGTACTTC. Full variable domain (remainder filled in from reference TRBV11-2 and TRBJ2-5): EAGVAQSPRYKIIEKRQSVAFWCNPISGHATLYWYQQILGQGPKLLIQFQNNGVVDDSQLPKDRFSAERLKGVDSTLKIQPAKLEDSAVYLCASSHIRGGPVKTQYFGPGTRLLVL.

The chain combines TRBV20-1 with TRBJ1-5; no firm D call. Germline loops: CDR1 DFQATT, CDR2 SNEGSKA (reference sequence). The CDR3 contains 19 residues. The V end lost 7 bases, the J end lost 2 bases, and 30 bases lay between the germline ends. The CDR3 DNA is TGCAGTGTGTACACTGCCCCGGGTCGACTTAGCGGGGGCAATCAGCCCCAGCATTTT. Residues: CSVYTAPGRLSGGNQPQHF.

J is TRBJ1-2 and V is TRBV2; D remains ambiguous. Germline V lookup: CDR1 SNHLY, CDR2 FYNNEI. This CDR3 spans 11 amino acids. Between the trimmed V and J ends, which lost 9 bases and 8 bases, there was a span of 13 bases. The CDR3 DNA sequence: TGTGCCAGTAGACCCGACGGGGGCTACACCTTC. Translating it yields CASRPDGGYTF.

This chain uses TRBV7-9 with TRBJ1-2, with D possibly matching TRBD1 (6 bases). In germline, CDR1 is SEHNR, CDR2 FQNEAQ (reference sequence). Trimming shortened V by 6 bases and J by 2 bases, and 19 bases separated the two germline ends. This CDR3 region has 16 residues. CDR3 nucleotides: TGTGCCAGCAGTTCGTTCTTGGGACATGCCAACTATGGCTACACCTTC. It is translated as CASSSFLGHANYGYTF.

J is TRBJ1-2 and V is TRBV6-2 or TRBV6-3; perhaps TRBD1 as D (6 bases). The CDR3 spans 14 residues. Trimming stripped 6 bases from V and 5 bases from J, with 16 bases between. Germline V gene sequence: CDR1 MNHEY, CDR2 SVGEGT. The CDR3 is CASRDPGHIYGYTF. The CDR3 DNA is TGTGCCAGCAGGGACCCGGGACACATATATGGCTACACCTTC.

This sequence joins TRBV6-1 and TRBJ2-7; perhaps TRBD1 as D (6 bases). Germline values: CDR1 MNHNS, CDR2 SASEGT. Trimming shortened V by 6 bases and J by 5 bases, and 11 bases separated the two germline ends. This CDR3 is built from 12 residues. Here the CDR3 DNA reads TGTGCCAGCAGCGAATACAGGGACGAGCAGTACTTC. Translating it yields CASSEYRDEQYF.

The rearrangement joins TRBV7-9 to TRBJ1-2; weak D call: TRBD1 (5 bases). The ends were cut back, 2 bases at V and 4 bases at J, with 20 bases in the middle. In germline, CDR1 is SEHNR, CDR2 FQNEAQ (reference sequence). The CDR3 contains 17 residues. For the CDR3, the DNA is TGTGCCAGCAGCTTAATAAGGGGACTTCTCCATAGCTATGGCTACACCTTC. Its translation: CASSLIRGLLHSYGYTF.

The gene calls are TRBV6-5 and TRBJ1-1, with D unclear. The V gene's germline CDR1 is MNHEY and CDR2 SVGAGI. The CDR3 extends over 16 amino acids. Between the trimmed V and J ends, which lost 0 bases and 4 bases, there was a span of 15 bases. The CDR3 is CASSYSPPRVSTEAFF. As DNA, the CDR3 is TGTGCCAGCAGTTACTCGCCGCCAAGGGTTAGCACTGAAGCTTTCTTT.

V is TRBV5-4 and J is TRBJ1-1; maybe TRBD1 (5 bases). Germline CDR1 SGHNT, CDR2 YYREEE (reference sequence). The V end lost 0 bases, the J end lost 11 bases, and 20 bases lay between the germline ends. The CDR3 extends over 15 amino acids. As DNA, the CDR3 is TGTGCCAGCAGCTTGGGGAACAATCAGGGTACGGGGGCTTTCTTT. It specifies CASSLGNNQGTGAFF.

The V and J genes are TRBV9 and TRBJ2-5; 9 nucleotides match TRBD2. The CDR3 covers 15 residues. The germline CDR1 and CDR2 sequences are SGDLS and YYNGEE. V was clipped by 0 bases and J by 6 bases; unmatched bases: 6. The CDR3 DNA reads as TGTGCCAGCAGCGTAGGCAGCGGGAGGTTAAAGACCCAGTACTTC. Its translation: CASSVGSGRLKTQYF.

The rearrangement links TRBV6-4 to TRBJ2-1, with TRBD2 identical over 7 bases. Germline values: CDR1 MRHNA, CDR2 SNTAGT. The length of the CDR3 is 17 residues. Trimming took 3 bases from V and 0 from J; bases not matched to a gene: 8. CDR3 protein: CASSDAGGTTSYNEQFF. CDR3 sequence (DNA): TGTGCCAGCAGTGATGCCGGGGGGACTACCTCCTACAATGAGCAGTTCTTC.

Written as DNA, the CDR3 is TGCAGTGCTAGGGTGACAGGGCTCAATCAGCCCCAGCATTTT. As protein: CSARVTGLNQPQHF. This chain joins TRBV20-1 and TRBJ1-5; 7 positions agree with TRBD1. The J segment lost 3 bases and the V segment lost 3 bases, leaving 5 bases of the junction unmatched. Per the germline V gene, CDR1 is DFQATT and CDR2 is SNEGSKA (reference sequence). The CDR3 runs 14 residues.

The chain is built from TRBV6-1 and TRBJ2-2; no firm D call. CDR1 is MNHNS and CDR2 is SASEGT in the germline V gene. V was shortened by 4 bases and J by 6 bases, with 9 bases between the two germline ends. This CDR3 is 13 amino acids long. The CDR3 is CASSVYNSGELFF. The DNA of the CDR3 is TGTGCCAGCAGTGTCTATAACTCCGGGGAGCTGTTTTTT.

This clonotype was detected a few times. V is TRBV20-1 and J is TRBJ2-1; D call uncertain. This CDR3 is built from 13 residues. Germline V gene sequence: CDR1 DFQATT, CDR2 SNEGSKA (reference sequence). V was trimmed by 5 bases and J by 4 bases, leaving 12 bases between them. Written as DNA, the CDR3 is TGCAGTGCTCTTCCTAATGGGTACAATGAGCAGTTCTTC. The encoded protein is CSALPNGYNEQFF.